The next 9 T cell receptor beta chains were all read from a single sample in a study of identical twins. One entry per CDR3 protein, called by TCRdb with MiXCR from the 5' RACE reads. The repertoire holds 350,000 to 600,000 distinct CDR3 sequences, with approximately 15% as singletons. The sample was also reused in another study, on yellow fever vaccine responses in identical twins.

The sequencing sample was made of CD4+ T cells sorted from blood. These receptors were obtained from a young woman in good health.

CDR3 bases: TGTGCCACCGGGGGGTCTGGCGGGGAGACCCAGTACTTC. Amino acid sequence: CATGGSGGETQYF. The chain joins TRBV10-3 to TRBJ2-5, with TRBD2 matching over 7 bases. Germline V gene lookup returns CDR1 ENHRY and CDR2 SYGVKD. V shed 10 bases and J 5 bases; nucleotides not matched to a gene: 10. The CDR3 runs 13 residues.

This CDR3 is CASSSRGLAGLLSQETQYF. CDR3 sequence (DNA): TGTGCCAGCAGCTCGAGGGGACTAGCGGGCCTTCTATCCCAAGAGACCCAGTACTTC. The chain joins TRBV5-4 to TRBJ2-5; 12 positions agree with TRBD2. Germline trimming cut 3 bases from V and 1 base from J; bases unmatched to any gene: 13. Germline V lookup: CDR1 SGHNT, CDR2 YYREEE (reference sequence). This CDR3 is 19 amino acids long.

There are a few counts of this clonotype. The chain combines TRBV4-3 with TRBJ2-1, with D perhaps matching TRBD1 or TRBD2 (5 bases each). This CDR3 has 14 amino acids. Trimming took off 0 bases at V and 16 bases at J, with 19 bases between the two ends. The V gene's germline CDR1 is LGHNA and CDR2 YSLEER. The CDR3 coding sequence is TGCGCCAGCAGCCAAGATGGAACAGGACGGGGTCTTTTCTTC. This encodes CASSQDGTGRGLFF.

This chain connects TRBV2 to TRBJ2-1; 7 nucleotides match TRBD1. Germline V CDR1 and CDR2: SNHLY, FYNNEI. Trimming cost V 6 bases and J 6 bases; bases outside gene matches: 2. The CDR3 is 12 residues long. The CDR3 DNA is TGTGCCAGCAGCGGGACAGTCAATGAGCAGTTCTTC. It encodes CASSGTVNEQFF.

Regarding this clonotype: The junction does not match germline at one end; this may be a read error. Written as DNA, the CDR3 is TGTGCCACCAACAGAATCCCAGGGGGCGGAGATACGCAGTATTTT. It specifies CATNRIPGGGDTQYF. This chain joins TRBV15 and TRBJ2-3; TRBD1 matches 8 bases. The germline V gene encodes CDR1 LNHNV and CDR2 YYDKDF (reference sequence). This CDR3 contains 15 residues.

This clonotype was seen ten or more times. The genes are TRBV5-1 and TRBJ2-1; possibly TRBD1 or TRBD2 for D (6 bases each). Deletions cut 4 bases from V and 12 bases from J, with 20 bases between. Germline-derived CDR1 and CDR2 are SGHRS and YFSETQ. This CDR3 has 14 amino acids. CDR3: CASSEGWPEGGQFF. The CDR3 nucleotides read TGCGCCAGCAGCGAAGGTTGGCCCGAGGGGGGGCAGTTCTTC.

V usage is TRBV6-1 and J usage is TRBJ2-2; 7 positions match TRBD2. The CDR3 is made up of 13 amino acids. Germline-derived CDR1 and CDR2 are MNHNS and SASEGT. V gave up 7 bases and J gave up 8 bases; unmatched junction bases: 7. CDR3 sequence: CASKISGTGELFF. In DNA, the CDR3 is TGTGCCAGCAAAATAAGCGGGACGGGGGAGCTGTTTTTT.

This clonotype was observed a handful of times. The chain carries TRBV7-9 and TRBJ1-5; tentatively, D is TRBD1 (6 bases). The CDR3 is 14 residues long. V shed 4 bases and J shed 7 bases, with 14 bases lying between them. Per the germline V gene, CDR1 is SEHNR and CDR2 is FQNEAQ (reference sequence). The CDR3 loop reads CASSSGTWTQPQHF. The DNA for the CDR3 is TGTGCCAGCAGCTCTGGGACATGGACACAGCCCCAGCATTTT.

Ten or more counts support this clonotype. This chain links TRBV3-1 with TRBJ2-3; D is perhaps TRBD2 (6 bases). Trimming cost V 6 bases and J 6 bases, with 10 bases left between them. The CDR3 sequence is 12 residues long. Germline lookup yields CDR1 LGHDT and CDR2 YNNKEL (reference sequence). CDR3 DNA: TGTGCCAGCAGGGGGCTAGCGGATACGCAGTATTTT. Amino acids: CASRGLADTQYF.